The rows below give T cell receptor beta chains drawn from one sample of a study of T cell repertoires in cytomegalovirus infection. Using its own MiXCR run on the reads, TCRdb lists one record per CDR3 protein. The data show approximately 170,000 distinct CDR3 sequences, with over 15% seen just once and 18% held by the top ten. The sample consisted of CD8+ T cells from PBMCs. Every receptor here comes from a human donor in good health (CMV status not recorded). Some clones in this sample may be carry-over from other donors' samples. Each CDR3 is given without its conserved first and last residue. Each record gives: V gene, clone size, CDR3 protein. Size is omitted from some rows. Given values are once, few, many or a class for expanded clones.

v_gene: TRBV29-1
abundance: .
CDR3aa: SVDPSGTGTDTQY

v_gene: TRBV7-9
abundance: .
CDR3aa: ASSLVSLAGTYEQY

v_gene: TRBV28
abundance: few
CDR3aa: ASSPPRGRGKETQY

v_gene: TRBV7-2
abundance: medium-sized
CDR3aa: ASSLNGQGNYGYT

v_gene: TRBV5-5
abundance: .
CDR3aa: ASSLSSGGTYEQY

v_gene: TRBV7-6
abundance: .
CDR3aa: ASSASGTSGGYEQY

v_gene: TRBV7-2
abundance: many
CDR3aa: ASSLNRGNTIY

v_gene: TRBV7-2
abundance: .
CDR3aa: ASSLEISREGREDTQY

v_gene: TRBV7-9
abundance: .
CDR3aa: ASSIPGQGIAEAF

v_gene: TRBV27
abundance: .
CDR3aa: ASSSWLAGSTDTQY

v_gene: TRBV24-1
abundance: .
CDR3aa: APTGPPLH

v_gene: TRBV5-1
abundance: .
CDR3aa: ASSWGASSYEQY

v_gene: TRBV7-9
abundance: .
CDR3aa: ASGDSLNSPLH

v_gene: TRBV7-2
abundance: many
CDR3aa: ASSQDRRPYGYT

v_gene: TRBV6-5
abundance: .
CDR3aa: ASSYPGGYT

v_gene: TRBV7-3
abundance: few
CDR3aa: ASSLTELAPNNEQF

v_gene: TRBV7-8
abundance: .
CDR3aa: ASSYGTDPQH

v_gene: TRBV29-1
abundance: few
CDR3aa: SGTGDRGTDTLY

v_gene: TRBV29-1
abundance: .
CDR3aa: SVSPDRGTYEQY

v_gene: TRBV2
abundance: .
CDR3aa: ASRAGTDWNTEAF

v_gene: TRBV6-2/TRBV6-3
abundance: .
CDR3aa: ASSKTSGDEETQY

v_gene: TRBV12-3/TRBV12-4
abundance: .
CDR3aa: ASSNRGKYYGYT

v_gene: TRBV11-2
abundance: few
CDR3aa: ASSQLAGYYNEQF

v_gene: TRBV7-2
abundance: many
CDR3aa: ASSLVPNEQY

v_gene: TRBV7-2
abundance: many
CDR3aa: ASSLNKQETQY

v_gene: TRBV11-2
abundance: few
CDR3aa: ASSIRMSSYNEQF

v_gene: TRBV2
abundance: few
CDR3aa: ASSDDRIAEKLF

v_gene: TRBV20-1
abundance: few
CDR3aa: SANLRTGARGYT

v_gene: TRBV10-2
abundance: few
CDR3aa: ASSAGSATEAF

v_gene: TRBV28
abundance: .
CDR3aa: ASQRAFAYNEQF

v_gene: TRBV6-5
abundance: few
CDR3aa: ASSYGTGGFYEQY

v_gene: TRBV11-1
abundance: .
CDR3aa: ASIKDSGTPNTEAF

v_gene: TRBV11-2
abundance: .
CDR3aa: ASSLDPPLAGGWETQY

v_gene: TRBV7-8
abundance: many
CDR3aa: ASSPIPQGQISDGYT

v_gene: TRBV6-2/TRBV6-3
abundance: .
CDR3aa: ASSYIVGQGQDGYT

v_gene: TRBV7-8
abundance: .
CDR3aa: ASSLIGGARRSDEQF

v_gene: TRBV5-6
abundance: .
CDR3aa: ASSLVIEGTQSTYGYT

v_gene: TRBV6-2/TRBV6-3
abundance: .
CDR3aa: ASRARGNEQF

v_gene: TRBV7-9
abundance: .
CDR3aa: ASSLPAGSNTGELF

v_gene: TRBV7-9
abundance: few
CDR3aa: ASSLGEQPQH

v_gene: TRBV7-9
abundance: few
CDR3aa: ASSSTGLFTDTQY

v_gene: TRBV29-1
abundance: .
CDR3aa: SVPSPNEQF

v_gene: TRBV12-5
abundance: few
CDR3aa: ASGLVSAGELF

v_gene: TRBV7-4
abundance: .
CDR3aa: ATETGELF

v_gene: TRBV20-1
abundance: few
CDR3aa: SARWGGARSGANVLT

v_gene: TRBV19
abundance: .
CDR3aa: ASRNQGPNEQF

v_gene: TRBV6-2/TRBV6-3
abundance: few
CDR3aa: ASSLGTDAFRDEQY

v_gene: TRBV29-1
abundance: few
CDR3aa: SVAQGLGEKLF

v_gene: TRBV29-1
abundance: .
CDR3aa: SVELLRGGYNEQF

v_gene: TRBV20-1
abundance: few
CDR3aa: SARDGGLAHRSYNEQF

v_gene: TRBV7-8
abundance: few
CDR3aa: ASGTGTGSYGYT

v_gene: TRBV27
abundance: .
CDR3aa: ASSPGPIHEQY

v_gene: TRBV6-1
abundance: .
CDR3aa: ASSQGGAGTEAF

v_gene: TRBV11-2
abundance: few
CDR3aa: ASSLNRAGGVDTQY

v_gene: TRBV29-1
abundance: many
CDR3aa: SALGGLQETQY

v_gene: TRBV7-9
abundance: few
CDR3aa: ASSLLSGRHSYEQY

v_gene: TRBV7-6
abundance: many
CDR3aa: ASSLQTRVASTNEKLF